The rows below give T cell receptor beta chains drawn from one sample of a study of radiation and T cells in renal cell carcinoma. The repertoire was sequenced with immunoSEQ multiplex PCR; TCRdb's copy has only in-frame clones and lacks some. The table records tens of thousands of clones, roughly 79% of them present only once. The sample was blood, taken from a patient whose treatment included radiotherapy and nephrectomy. Receptors originate from a man between 60 and 75 years old with renal cell carcinoma. Each CDR3 is given with its conserved first and last residue. Clone size, where shown, is once, few, many, or a class for clones that have expanded.

v_call	j_call	clone_size	cdr3_aa
TRBV9	TRBJ2-2	few	CASSPRHGQGPYNLNTGELFF
TRBV2	TRBJ2-5	.	CASLTSGTGETQYF
TRBV6-6	TRBJ2-3	.	CASRFTSGSYDTQYF
TRBV19	TRBJ1-3	.	CASRIRVGGNTIYF
TRBV21-1	TRBJ1-5	.	CASSKSAGQPQHF
TRBV4-3	TRBJ2-7	.	CASSQDWGQNYEQYF
TRBV2	TRBJ2-7	.	CASIRPGTNYEQYF
TRBV18	TRBJ2-7	.	CASSPRDRGEQYF
TRBV7-9	TRBJ2-5	.	CASSFRDSQETQYF
TRBV7-9	TRBJ2-6	.	CASSLAPGSGANVLTF
TRBV5-5	TRBJ1-1	.	CASTGIVNTEAFF
TRBV21-1	TRBJ1-5	.	CASSKGEPNTNQPQHF
TRBV7-8	TRBJ2-3	.	CASSQFGTSGGPQYF
TRBV10-2	TRBJ2-3	.	CASSQPGLAGGPRDTQYF
TRBV30	TRBJ1-3	.	CAWVVDRADAIYF
TRBV19	TRBJ2-3	.	CASSIWGRSTDTQYF
TRBV7-2	TRBJ2-2	.	CASSFSGYTGELFF
TRBV21-1	TRBJ1-2	.	CASREDSPSTNYGYTF
TRBV6-5	TRBJ2-2	.	CASSARGATGELFF
TRBV30	TRBJ1-2	.	CAGGTGDGYTF
TRBV19	TRBJ2-2	.	CASSWASTGELFF
TRBV6-5	TRBJ2-5	.	CASISAGGETQYF
TRBV10-1	TRBJ2-1	.	CASSQGGEQFF
TRBV16	TRBJ1-5	.	CASSRARTGSNQPQHF
TRBV9	TRBJ2-1	.	CASSASSGSSHNEQFF
TRBV5-1	TRBJ2-6	.	CASLDTWANVLTF
TRBV18	TRBJ1-2	.	CASSPSGPEYGYTF
TRBV5-6	TRBJ2-1	.	CASSRPALLAEIDNEQFF
TRBV20-1	TRBJ1-1	few	CSAGRSGAFF
TRBV11-2	TRBJ1-1	.	CASSLGAFPGVNTEAFF
TRBV5-1	TRBJ2-3	once	CASSLGGKGTDTQYF
TRBV7-2	TRBJ2-1	.	CASSLGPSGGGYNEQFF
TRBV12-5	TRBJ1-1	.	CASGAGRGTEAFF
TRBV4-3	TRBJ2-7	.	CASSQDRSGGSYEQYF
TRBV18	TRBJ2-7	.	CASSPVAVTYEQYF
TRBV14	TRBJ2-5	.	CASSQGQVLPQYF
TRBV29-1	TRBJ1-2	.	CSVDTVNYGYTF
TRBV15	TRBJ2-5	.	CATSLMGGEETQYF
TRBV7-9	TRBJ1-4	.	CASSFGTGDEKLFF
TRBV10-3	TRBJ1-2	.	CAISESYSAQDGYTF
TRBV11-2	TRBJ2-5	.	CASSLEWREETQYF
TRBV7-9	TRBJ1-4	.	CASSFRVNEKLFF
TRBV13	TRBJ2-5	.	CASKTRGGETQYF
TRBV5-4	TRBJ1-1	.	CASSLLVGVSSIYDTEAFF
TRBV29-1	TRBJ1-3	.	CSVRREGNTIYF
TRBV7-2	TRBJ2-7	.	CASSRQRVQLNEQYF
TRBV5-1	TRBJ2-2	.	CASSLGPNTGELFF
TRBV5-1	TRBJ2-2	once	CASSLARDSNTGELFF
TRBV11-2	TRBJ1-4	.	CASSFLRGANEKLFF
TRBV9	TRBJ2-3	.	CASSVEYGRGTQYF
TRBV5-6	TRBJ2-5	once	CASSLARGLWETQYF
TRBV19	TRBJ1-1	.	CASSQWIKTEAFF
TRBV18	TRBJ2-1	.	CASSPSRAGGLNNEQFF